This T cell receptor (beta chain) was retrieved from a study of blood T cell repertoires in COVID-19. Clones were sequenced by immunoSEQ multiplex PCR, and TCRdb holds only the in-frame ones, with some missing. The data show 96,000 or so clones, roughly 90% seen once. The CDR3 consists of 16 residues. Per germline, CDR1 SGHRS and CDR2 YFSETQ. Trimming left V 0 bases short and J 7 bases short, with 19 bases between. This sequence joins TRBV5-1 and TRBJ1-1, with D unclear. The receptor comes from a human donor with COVID-19, enrolled during active disease. The donor label of this sample is uncertain. The sample consisted of peripheral blood. The CDR3 bases are TGCGCCAGCAGCTTGGCCTTTGCCCTGGGGAGGGATGAAGCTTTCTTT. It specifies CASSLAFALGRDEAFF.